These 8 T cell receptor beta chains were all obtained from the same sample, sequenced in a study of OX40 agonist ivuxolimab in advanced cancers. Generated by immunoSEQ multiplex PCR, the TCRdb table keeps only in-frame clones and is missing some. The table includes under 100,000 clones, approximately 87% detected once. This specimen was CD4+ or CD8+ T cells sorted from blood, taken in a trial of the OX40 agonist ivuxolimab. The origin of the receptors is an adult with an advanced solid tumor such as melanoma, head and neck, liver or kidney cancer.

This clone was seen more than once but under ten times. The chain employs TRBV9 and TRBJ2-3; 15 nucleotides align to TRBD2. Looked up from germline, CDR1 is SGDLS and CDR2 is YYNGEE. The CDR3 covers 17 residues. Losses at the gene ends were 4 bases for V and 4 bases for J; bases not matched to a gene: 7. CDR3 DNA: TGTGCCAGCAGCCCTCAGGGACTAGCGGGGGGCTCAGATACGCAGTATTTT. The encoded protein is CASSPQGLAGGSDTQYF.

The chain is built from TRBV7-9 and TRBJ2-2, with D possibly called TRBD1 or TRBD2 (5 bases each). CDR1 SEHNR and CDR2 FQNEAQ come from the germline V gene (reference sequence). This CDR3 spans 15 amino acids. V lost 3 bases and J lost 0, with 8 bases in between. The CDR3 is CASSFGTANTGELFF. Here the CDR3 DNA reads TGTGCCAGCAGCTTCGGGACGGCGAACACCGGGGAGCTGTTTTTT.

The chain is built from TRBV7-9 and TRBJ2-2, with D perhaps given as TRBD1 or TRBD2 (6 bases each). V was cut by 3 bases and J by 4 bases, with 12 bases left in between. Germline V lookup: CDR1 SEHNR, CDR2 FQNEAQ (reference sequence). The CDR3 sequence is 15 residues long. Here the CDR3 reads CASSFGGASTGELFF. In nucleotides, the CDR3 is TGTGCCAGCAGCTTCGGGGGCGCGAGCACCGGGGAGCTGTTTTTT.

This chain links TRBV4-1 with TRBJ1-5, with 7 bases that match TRBD1. The CDR3 is made up of 17 amino acids. The germline V gene has CDR1 MGHRA and CDR2 YSYEKL. The V gene end was trimmed by 1 base and the J gene end by 7 bases; junction bases not matched to a gene: 13. This CDR3 reads CASSQGLGRGIRQPQHF. CDR3 coding DNA: TGCGCCAGCAGCCAAGGGTTAGGCAGGGGGATAAGGCAGCCCCAGCATTTT.

The chain uses TRBV5-5 and TRBJ2-7; TRBD2 matches 10 bases. J was trimmed by 3 bases and V by 1 base; bases with no gene match: 4. The CDR3 has 15 amino acids. Germline lookup yields CDR1 SGHKS and CDR2 YYEKEE (reference sequence). The CDR3 reads CASSLYSGGSYEQYF. Here the CDR3 DNA reads TGTGCCAGCAGCTTGTATAGCGGGGGGAGCTACGAGCAGTACTTC.

The chain carries TRBV19 and TRBJ2-1, with D possibly being TRBD1 (6 bases). V lost 2 bases and J 9 bases, leaving 20 bases between the germline ends. Per the germline V gene, CDR1 is LNHDA and CDR2 is SQIVND (reference sequence). The CDR3 has 16 amino acids. DNA for the CDR3: TGTGCCAGTAGTATAATAAGGGGTTCAGGGGTAGGTGAGCAGTTCTTC. Amino acid sequence: CASSIIRGSGVGEQFF.

V usage is TRBV6-4 and J usage is TRBJ2-1; D is possibly TRBD1 (6 bases). CDR3 size: 11 residues. Trimming removed 6 bases at V and 7 bases at J, with 7 bases between. Germline V CDR1 and CDR2: MRHNA, SNTAGT. The CDR3 protein is CASRRGNEQFF. The CDR3 DNA is TGTGCCAGCAGAAGGGGGAATGAGCAGTTCTTC.

The gene calls are TRBV5-4 and TRBJ1-1, with TRBD1 identical over 9 bases. The CDR3 spans 16 residues. The junction had 6 bases not matched to a gene; V was cut back by 3 bases and J by 0 bases. Germline V gene sequence: CDR1 SGHNT, CDR2 YYREEE (reference sequence). The CDR3 protein is CASSSGTGRLNTEAFF. The CDR3 DNA reads as TGTGCCAGCAGCTCCGGGACAGGGAGATTGAACACTGAAGCTTTCTTT.